The text below deals with one T cell receptor (beta chain). Exposed participants encountered a COVID-19 case during the 2 weeks preceding study entry. The record originates from a study of blood T cell repertoires in COVID-19. Background on the study: In each case, the material was cDNA or gDNA derived from T cells, B-cell-depleted T cells, or PBMCs.

This CDR3 has 16 amino acids. CDR1 SGDLS and CDR2 YYNGEE come from the germline V gene. Trimming removed 6 bases from V and 2 bases from J; junction bases left unmatched: 9. As originally analysed: Reference gene primer amplification gave estimated nucleated cell counts. Sequencing was performed with immunoSEQ multiplex PCR; in TCRdb, only in-frame clones are kept and a portion is missing. The V and J calls and clone size come from that table; D and trimming were worked out from the DNA. The sample yields some 300,000 clones, roughly 91% seen once. The sequence was obtained from a woman between 45 and 60 years old who had been exposed to COVID-19. J is TRBJ2-1 and V is TRBV9; TRBD1 matches at 9 bases. The specimen was PBMCs or T cells enriched from blood (not recorded which). Here the CDR3 DNA reads TGTGCCAGCACTCAAGGTACAGGGGGCCCCTACAATGAGCAGTTCTTC. Protein sequence: CASTQGTGGPYNEQFF. The whole variable domain, remainder taken from reference TRBV9 and TRBJ2-1, is DSGVTQTPKHLITATGQRVTLRCSPRSGDLSVYWYQQSLDQGLQFLIQYYNGEERAKGNILERFSAQQFPDLHSELNLSSLELGDSALYFCASTQGTGGPYNEQFFGPGTRLTVL.